The subject of this entry is one T cell receptor (beta chain). Germline CDR1 is SGHRS and CDR2 is YFSETQ. There are 13 residues in the CDR3. Trimming removed 1 base at V and 0 bases at J, with 4 bases between. This entry is derived from a study of blood T cell repertoires in COVID-19. Study information: Samples of COVID-19 (acute and convalescent) were obtained from the United States, Italy and Spain. T cells, B-cell-depleted T cells, or PBMCs provided the cDNA or gDNA that served as material.

Under the authors' procedure: It was from reference gene primer amplification that nucleated cell counts were estimated. Measured with immunoSEQ multiplex PCR; TCRdb has only the in-frame clones, and not every one. V, J and clone size reflect that table, while D and trimming were determined from the DNA. The profile shows nearly 200,000 clones, roughly four fifths of them singletons. This chain joins TRBV5-1 and TRBJ1-1; D not certain. The TCR originated in a woman in her 70s with active or convalescent COVID-19. The sample consisted of peripheral blood. CDR3 in amino acids: CASSLTVNTEAFF. The DNA for the CDR3 is TGCGCCAGCAGCTTGACAGTGAACACTGAAGCTTTCTTT. Looking up the rest from reference TRBV5-1 and TRBJ1-1 gives the full variable domain: KAGVTQTPRYLIKTRGQQVTLSCSPISGHRSVSWYQQTPGQGLQFLFEYFSETQRNKGNFPGRFSGRQFSNSRSEMNVSTLELGDSALYLCASSLTVNTEAFFGQGTRLTVV.